A selection of T cell receptor beta chains follows, all from one sample in a study of blood T cell repertoires in COVID-19. The table came from immunoSEQ multiplex PCR; TCRdb's copy has only in-frame clones and leaves some out. The sample includes around 140,000 clones, about 75% of them seen just once. Sequencing was done on a sample of PBMCs or T cells enriched from blood (not recorded which). The receptors derive from a woman in her 50s who had recovered from COVID-19. Each CDR3 is given with its conserved first and last residue. The D gene is left open where the match is weak. Rows may omit the clone size; those that give it use once, few, many or a size class.

TRBV27	TRBJ2-1	.	.	TGTGCCAGCAGTCCAAATCATAATGAGCAGTTCTTC	CASSPNHNEQFF
TRBV10-2	TRBJ1-1	.	.	TGCGCCAGCAGTGTTGGCAGGGGATTAAACACTGAAGCTTTCTTT	CASSVGRGLNTEAFF
TRBV14	TRBJ1-3	.	.	TGTGCCAGCAGCCAAGACCACTTCTCTGGAAACACCATATATTTT	CASSQDHFSGNTIYF
TRBV4-1	TRBJ1-2	.	.	TGCGCCAGCAGCCAAGACGAGTTAGGGGACTATGGCTACACCTTC	CASSQDELGDYGYTF
TRBV27	TRBJ1-1	.	.	TGTGCCAGCAGCGTTACAGGGAGAACTGAAGCTTTCTTT	CASSVTGRTEAFF
TRBV19	TRBJ2-3	.	.	TGTGCCAGTAGTATAAGCCCTAGCACAGATACGCAGTATTTT	CASSISPSTDTQYF
TRBV28	TRBJ2-2	.	.	TGTGCCAGCGGACACAGGAACACCGGGGAGCTGTTTTTT	CASGHRNTGELFF
TRBV5-1	TRBJ1-4	once	.	TGCGCCAGCAGCTTGGCCGGGGGACGCAATGAAAAACTGTTTTTT	CASSLAGGRNEKLFF
TRBV3-1/TRBV3-2	TRBJ2-7	.	.	TGTGCCAGCAGCCAAGATTGGGGGCCCTACGAGCAGTACTTC	CASSQDWGPYEQYF
TRBV6-5	TRBJ2-7	.	TRBD1	TGTGCCAGCAGTTACTCTCGGACAGGCTACGAGCAGTACTTC	CASSYSRTGYEQYF
TRBV19	TRBJ1-5	.	TRBD1	TGTGCCAGTAGTAAAACAGGGGGCGCGGAGCAGCCCCAGCATTTT	CASSKTGGAEQPQHF
TRBV4-2	TRBJ2-3	once	TRBD2	TGTGCCAGCAGCCAAGTGCCGGCTAGCGGAACAGATACGCAGTATTTT	CASSQVPASGTDTQYF
TRBV19	TRBJ2-1	.	.	TGTGCCAGTAGTATAGACGGGGGGCCAGGGAATGAGCAGTTCTTC	CASSIDGGPGNEQFF
TRBV5-5	TRBJ2-5	.	TRBD1	TGTGCCAGCAGCTTTTCTGCCCAGGGGGTAGAGACCCAGTACTTC	CASSFSAQGVETQYF
TRBV6-5	TRBJ1-5	few	.	TGTGCCAGCAGCTTACAGGGAAAGGATCAGCCCCAGCATTTT	CASSLQGKDQPQHF
TRBV30	TRBJ1-3	.	.	TGTGCCTGGAGTGTAGTTGGGCCGGTTCACTCTGGAAACACCATATATTTT	CAWSVVGPVHSGNTIYF
TRBV12-3/TRBV12-4	TRBJ2-2	.	.	TGTGCCACCTCGGCAGGGCCCGGGGAGCTGTTTTTT	CATSAGPGELFF
TRBV6-1	TRBJ2-2	.	.	TGTGCCAGCAGTGAAATGGGACTCCGCACCGGGGAGCTGTTTTTT	CASSEMGLRTGELFF
TRBV3-1/TRBV3-2	TRBJ1-1	.	TRBD1	TGTGCCAGCAGCCATCGGACAGGGGCAGGGCACACTGAAGCTTTCTTT	CASSHRTGAGHTEAFF
TRBV2	TRBJ2-7	.	.	TGTGCCAGCACAAGCGGTTACGAGCAGTACTTC	CASTSGYEQYF
TRBV10-3	TRBJ1-3	.	TRBD1	TGTGCCATCAGGCAGGGGGCGCAAGGAAACACCATATATTTT	CAIRQGAQGNTIYF
TRBV6-6	TRBJ2-7	.	.	TGTGCCAGCAGTTCCAGGGAATCCTACGAGCAGTACTTC	CASSSRESYEQYF
TRBV7-2	TRBJ1-5	.	.	TGTGCCAGCAGCTTATCCGGGACAAACAATCAGCCCCAGCATTTT	CASSLSGTNNQPQHF
TRBV2	TRBJ2-3	.	TRBD2	TGTGCCAGCAGTGCCCCGCTAGCGGGGGGGGGTAGAGATACGCAGTATTTT	CASSAPLAGGGRDTQYF
TRBV28	TRBJ1-5	.	.	TGTGCCAGCAGTTTGGTTCGGGGGAGCGGAGGCCAGCCCCAGCATTTT	CASSLVRGSGGQPQHF
TRBV6-5	TRBJ1-5	.	.	TGTGCCAGCATAGACAGTGGCAATCAGCCCCAGCATTTT	CASIDSGNQPQHF